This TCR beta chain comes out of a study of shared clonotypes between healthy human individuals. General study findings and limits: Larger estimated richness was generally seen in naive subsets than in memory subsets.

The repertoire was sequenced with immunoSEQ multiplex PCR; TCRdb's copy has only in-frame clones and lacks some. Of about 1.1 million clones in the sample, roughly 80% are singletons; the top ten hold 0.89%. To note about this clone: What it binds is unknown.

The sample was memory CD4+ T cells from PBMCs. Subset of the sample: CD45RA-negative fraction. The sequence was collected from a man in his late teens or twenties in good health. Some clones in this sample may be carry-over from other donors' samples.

CDR3 DNA sequence: TGTGCCAGCAGCGCCCCGGCATTTGGCGAGCAGTACTTC. It codes for CASSAPAFGEQYF. The chain carries TRBV9 and TRBJ2-7; D gene unclear. V dropped 3 bases and J dropped 6 bases, with 13 bases sitting between them. CDR1 is SGDLS, CDR2 YYNGEE, per germline. The CDR3 length is 13 residues.